These 7 T cell receptor beta chains were sequenced from one sample in a study of CD8 T cells in Susac syndrome. Random hexamers were used to reverse transcribe an amount of roughly 0.45 to 1 ug RNA. MiXCR, applied by TCRdb to the immunoSEQ multiplex PCR reads, yields one record per CDR3 protein. The sample has some 180,000 distinct CDR3 sequences; roughly 91% are singletons. The sequenced sample consisted of CD4+ T cells from PBMCs. These receptors all come from a human donor with Susac syndrome.

The genes are TRBV7-9 and TRBJ1-5; D is unclear. Germline CDR1 reads SEHNR; CDR2 reads FQNEAQ (reference sequence). CDR3 length: 15 amino acids. Trimming stripped 1 base from V and 3 bases from J, with 10 bases between. Here the CDR3 DNA reads TGTGCCAGCAGCTTAGGTACGCCTGACAATCAGCCCCAGCATTTT. This gives the protein CASSLGTPDNQPQHF.

This rearrangement joins TRBV20-1 to TRBJ1-1, with D perhaps TRBD1 (5 bases). The CDR3 has 14 residues. Germline V CDR1 and CDR2: DFQATT, SNEGSKA (reference sequence). The V gene lost 2 bases and the J gene lost 0 bases, with 10 bases spanning the gap. The CDR3 DNA is TGCAGTGCTAGAAGACAGCCCATGAACACTGAAGCTTTCTTT. It yields the protein CSARRQPMNTEAFF.

The chain links TRBV20-1 to TRBJ1-6, with TRBD1 matching 10 bases. CDR1 is DFQATT, CDR2 SNEGSKA, per germline (reference sequence). V gave up 0 bases and J gave up 9 bases; unmatched junction bases: 8. The CDR3 is 16 residues long. CDR3 sequence reads: CSARDRTGGLVSPLHF. The CDR3 nucleotides are TGCAGTGCTAGAGACAGGACAGGGGGATTAGTTTCACCCCTCCACTTT.

The chain is built from TRBV9 and TRBJ2-2; TRBD1 matches 7 bases. Trimming cost V 2 bases and J 0 bases; bases outside gene matches: 4. The CDR3 runs to 16 residues. CDR1 and CDR2 (germline): SGDLS, YYNGEE. The CDR3 region is CASSVRGGPNTGELFF. In nucleotides, the CDR3 is TGTGCCAGCAGCGTGAGAGGGGGCCCGAACACCGGGGAGCTGTTTTTT. Complete variable domain (other parts from reference TRBV9 and TRBJ2-2): DSGVTQTPKHLITATGQRVTLRCSPRSGDLSVYWYQQSLDQGLQFLIQYYNGEERAKGNILERFSAQQFPDLHSELNLSSLELGDSALYFCASSVRGGPNTGELFFGEGSRLTVL.

The chain couples TRBV30 to TRBJ1-6; D call uncertain. The CDR3 runs to 12 residues. The germline V gene has CDR1 GTSNPN and CDR2 SVGIG (reference sequence). Trimming removed 8 bases at V and 4 bases at J, with 9 bases between. The CDR3 spells CANGLYNSPLHF. Here the CDR3 DNA reads TGTGCCAACGGGCTGTATAATTCACCCCTCCACTTT.

The CDR3 here is CASSDSTRGGLYGYTF. The CDR3 DNA follows: TGTGCCAGCAGTGATTCAACCAGAGGGGGCCTCTATGGCTACACCTTC. The chain is built from TRBV25-1 and TRBJ1-2; 7 bases agree with TRBD1. The CDR3 totals 16 residues. The ends lost 3 bases at V and 4 bases at J; junction bases unmatched: 11. Germline CDR1 and CDR2: MGHDK and SYGVNS.

This chain links TRBV20-1 with TRBJ2-3, with 9 nucleotides matching TRBD2. Trimming at V came to 0 bases and at J to 6 bases, leaving 7 bases not matched to a gene. The CDR3 consists of 15 residues. CDR1 is DFQATT, CDR2 SNEGSKA, per germline (reference sequence). DNA for the CDR3: TGCAGTGCTAGAGATTGGGCGGGAGGGACGGATACGCAGTATTTT. It specifies CSARDWAGGTDTQYF.